A single sample is the source of the 19 T cell receptor beta chains below, sequenced in a study of cytomegalovirus exposure and HLA in healthy donors. In the PCR, 60 Vbeta and 13 Jbeta primers were used. The protocol was immunoSEQ multiplex PCR, while the TCRdb copy is restricted to in-frame clones and leaves out a portion. The sample includes some 180,000 clones, around 77% of them seen just once. The material sequenced was PBMCs. These receptors all stem from a woman in her thirties in good health and CMV-seronegative.

The chain uses TRBV10-3 and TRBJ2-1, with D perhaps matching TRBD2 (7 bases). V was shortened by 8 bases and J by 5 bases, with 16 bases between the two germline ends. Germline V CDR1 and CDR2: ENHRY, SYGVKD. This CDR3 region has 14 residues. The CDR3 sequence: CAILGEGVNNEQFF. Here the CDR3 DNA reads TGTGCCATCCTTGGGGAGGGGGTCAACAATGAGCAGTTCTTC.

This clone has more than one count but fewer than ten. The chain carries TRBV27 and TRBJ2-7; D remains unclear. The V and J ends lost 7 bases and 0 bases respectively, with 4 bases between them. The germline V gene has CDR1 MNHEY and CDR2 SMNVEV (reference sequence). CDR3 length: 11 residues. CDR3 amino acids: CASINSYEQYF. The CDR3 nucleotides are TGTGCCAGCATTAACTCCTACGAGCAGTACTTC.

The rearrangement joins TRBV5-1 to TRBJ2-2, with D possibly matching TRBD1 (6 bases). The V end was cut by 5 bases, the J end by 5 bases, with 13 bases between. The CDR3 consists of 14 residues. The germline V gene has CDR1 SGHRS and CDR2 YFSETQ. The CDR3 loop reads CASSQITGTGELFF. In DNA form, the CDR3 reads TGCGCCAGCAGTCAAATAACAGGGACCGGGGAGCTGTTTTTT.

The rearrangement uses TRBV9 and TRBJ1-1; D not certain. The CDR3 sequence is 13 residues long. CDR1 and CDR2 (germline): SGDLS, YYNGEE. Trimming took off 4 bases at V and 5 bases at J, with 12 bases between the two ends. The CDR3 reads CASSLSLRTEAFF. CDR3 DNA: TGTGCCAGCAGCTTGAGTCTGCGGACTGAAGCTTTCTTT.

The rearrangement joins TRBV5-8 to TRBJ2-4; 9 bases are shared with TRBD2. Per germline, CDR1 SGHTS and CDR2 YDEGEE. This CDR3 contains 16 residues. With V trimmed by 0 bases and J by 0 bases, 1 base remained unmatched. Here the CDR3 reads CASSLVAGAAKNIQYF. The CDR3 coding sequence is TGTGCCAGCAGCTTGGTAGCGGGGGCAGCCAAAAACATTCAGTACTTC.

This clone appeared a single time. The CDR3 protein is CASRSRGTYYEQYF. In DNA form, the CDR3 reads TGTGCCAGCAGGTCCAGGGGAACGTACTACGAGCAGTACTTC. The chain uses TRBV6-5 and TRBJ2-5, with D maybe TRBD1 (6 bases). The end of the DNA aligns better with TRBJ2-7, so the J call may be wrong. This CDR3 region has 14 residues. Germline CDR1 MNHEY, CDR2 SVGAGI.

The chain has TRBV4-3 and TRBJ1-2; no firm D call. Germline V lookup: CDR1 LGHNA, CDR2 YSLEER. V gave up 0 bases and J gave up 2 bases, with 7 bases separating them. CDR3 length: 14 amino acids. The CDR3 spells CASSQDRRNYGYTF. The CDR3 nucleotides read TGCGCCAGCAGCCAAGATCGGCGGAACTATGGCTACACCTTC.

This clone was observed a handful of times. J is TRBJ1-1 and V is TRBV6-4; D is unclear. The V end was cut by 3 bases, the J end by 1 base, with 12 bases between. CDR3 length equals 15 residues. CDR1 is MRHNA, CDR2 SNTAGT, per germline. This CDR3 is CASSETTEGNTEAFF. CDR3 coding DNA: TGTGCCAGCAGTGAAACGACGGAGGGGAACACTGAAGCTTTCTTT.

This chain uses TRBV29-1 with TRBJ2-7; TRBD1 agrees at 7 bases. V trimming: 2 bases; J trimming: 3 bases; junction bases outside the gene matches: 4. Germline-derived CDR1 and CDR2 are SQVTM and ANQGSEA. The CDR3 extends over 13 amino acids. The CDR3 bases are TGCAGCGTTGAACACAGGGGTGGCTACGAGCAGTACTTC. Amino acid sequence: CSVEHRGGYEQYF.

The V gene is TRBV7-8, the J gene TRBJ1-2; TRBD1 matches 8 bases. Looked up from germline, CDR1 is SGHVS and CDR2 is FQNEAQ. J gave up 3 bases and V 11 bases, and 11 bases lay outside the gene matches. The CDR3 covers 14 residues. The CDR3 DNA follows: TGTGCCTCCTCGCCGACGGACAGGGACTATGGCTACACCTTC. This translates into CASSPTDRDYGYTF. Together with reference TRBV7-8 and TRBJ1-2, the CDR3 gives the full variable domain: GAGVSQSPRYKVAKRGQDVALRCDPISGHVSLFWYQQALGQGPEFLTYFQNEAQLDKSGLPSDRFFAERPEGSVSTLKIQRTQQEDSAVYLCASSPTDRDYGYTFGSGTRLTVV.

The rearrangement uses TRBV5-1 and TRBJ2-2; TRBD1 might be the D (5 bases). Looked up from germline, CDR1 is SGHRS and CDR2 is YFSETQ. CDR3 size: 15 residues. The germline V and J ends were trimmed by 2 bases and 5 bases, with 13 bases remaining between them. The CDR3 bases are TGCGCCAGCAGCTTTAAGACAGCGTCGACCGGGGAGCTGTTTTTT. Its protein product is CASSFKTASTGELFF.

The chain couples TRBV6-1 to TRBJ2-5; 7 bases line up with TRBD2. Germline CDR1 reads MNHNS; CDR2 reads SASEGT. J was trimmed by 2 bases and V by 6 bases; bases with no gene match: 9. This CDR3 contains 15 residues. CDR3 sequence: CASSRTSVGQETQYF. The CDR3 DNA sequence: TGTGCCAGCAGCCGAACTAGCGTGGGTCAAGAGACCCAGTACTTC.

This chain uses TRBV7-6 with TRBJ2-7; weak D call: TRBD2 (5 bases). The CDR3 consists of 14 residues. CDR1 and CDR2 (germline): SGHVS, FNYEAQ. The V gene lost 2 bases and the J gene lost 5 bases, with 13 bases spanning the gap. This CDR3 reads CASSLKPRDHEQYF. CDR3 nucleotide sequence: TGTGCCAGCAGCTTAAAACCACGGGATCACGAGCAGTACTTC. Full variable domain (rest looked up from reference TRBV7-6 and TRBJ2-7): GAGVSQSPRYKVTKRGQDVALRCDPISGHVSLYWYRQALGQGPEFLTYFNYEAQQDKSGLPNDRFSAERPEGSISTLTIQRTEQRDSAMYRCASSLKPRDHEQYFGPGTRLTVT.

This clone showed up just a few times. This rearrangement joins TRBV4-2 to TRBJ1-1; possible D gene TRBD1, 5 bases. Germline V gene sequence: CDR1 LGHNA, CDR2 YNFKEQ. V was shortened by 1 base and J by 4 bases, with 16 bases between the two germline ends. The CDR3 covers 16 residues. CDR3 coding DNA: TGTGCCAGCAGCCAAGGATTCCCCGAAGGGGCCACTGAAGCTTTCTTT. The encoded protein is CASSQGFPEGATEAFF.

Only one count was recorded for this clone. As DNA, the CDR3 is TGTGCCAGCAGAATTGGGCGGGGAAGCTCCTACGAGCAGTACTTC. Its protein is CASRIGRGSSYEQYF. The chain carries TRBV6-1 and TRBJ2-7; D may be TRBD2 (6 bases). This CDR3 spans 15 amino acids. The germline V gene has CDR1 MNHNS and CDR2 SASEGT. V was clipped by 6 bases and J by 0 bases, with 15 bases between them.

V and J are TRBV5-1 and TRBJ2-5, with D possibly matching TRBD2 (6 bases). Germline-derived CDR1 and CDR2 are SGHRS and YFSETQ. The length of the CDR3 is 15 residues. With 0 bases removed from V and 5 bases from J, the gap between germline ends came to 14 bases. This chain's CDR3 is CASSLGGGTVETQYF. DNA of the CDR3: TGCGCCAGCAGCTTGGGGGGCGGGACGGTTGAGACCCAGTACTTC.

The chain recombines TRBV7-2 with TRBJ2-7; D gene unclear. Germline CDR1 reads SGHTA; CDR2 reads FQGNSA. V lost 4 bases to trimming and J lost 4 bases, with 8 bases between them. This CDR3 has 12 residues. For the CDR3, the DNA is TGTGCCAGCAGCTCCGTCGGTTACGAGCAGTACTTC. Protein sequence: CASSSVGYEQYF.

This chain links TRBV4-1 with TRBJ2-3; 9 nucleotides match TRBD2. The CDR3 is 16 amino acids. Germline V gene lookup returns CDR1 MGHRA and CDR2 YSYEKL. The trim removed 4 bases at V and 0 bases at J, leaving 5 bases unmatched. CDR3 amino acids: CASSPLAGQSTDTQYF. CDR3 DNA sequence: TGCGCCAGCAGCCCGCTAGCGGGGCAAAGCACAGATACGCAGTATTTT.

The rearrangement uses TRBV5-6 and TRBJ2-7; 7 bases line up with TRBD1. Trimming cost V 7 bases and J 2 bases; bases outside gene matches: 3. The CDR3 has 12 residues. Germline-derived CDR1 and CDR2 are SGHDT and YYEEEE. This CDR3 reads CASGQGAYEQYF. Written as DNA, the CDR3 is TGTGCCAGCGGGCAGGGGGCCTACGAGCAGTACTTC.